This T cell receptor beta chain derives from a study of regulatory T cells in long-lasting Graves disease. Sequencing libraries for TCR beta were prepared with iRepertoire HTBI primers and Arm-PCR of CDR3 regions. Original processing notes: Spanning all samples, the identified segments comprised around 62 TRBV and around 13 TRBJ. TCRdb itself ran the multiplex PCR reads through MiXCR, one entry per CDR3 protein. The V and J calls and clone size are TCRdb's, not the authors'. Of 400,000 to 500,000 distinct CDR3 sequences listed, around 20% are singletons. As to this clonotype: Its antigen is currently unknown.

Described time point: persistent/refractory GD, antithyroid drugs over 5 years with positive TRAb. From PBMCs, RNA was extracted and then used to make the TCR library. Diagnosing Graves' disease relied on the American Thyroid Association guidelines. Overall study findings and caveats: Possibly, too few samples lowered accuracy. Persistent-disease Graves' patients showed less TCR diversity than new cases.

This TCR came from a female donor with Graves disease. Sequencing used peripheral blood mononuclear cells (PBMCs), obtained when the disease was refractory, from a patient treated with antithyroid drugs.

This CDR3 is CSAKYTGELFF. In nucleotides, the CDR3 is TGCAGTGCCAAGTACACCGGGGAGCTGTTTTTT. The chain recombines TRBV20-1 with TRBJ2-2; D not resolved. Trimming removed 6 bases at V and 3 bases at J, with 5 bases between. The V gene's germline CDR1 is DFQATT and CDR2 SNEGSKA (reference sequence). This CDR3 has 11 amino acids.